The 25 T cell receptor beta chains below were found in one sample sequenced in a study of blood T cell repertoires in COVID-19. Using immunoSEQ multiplex PCR, the repertoire was profiled, and TCRdb retains in-frame clones only, with some absent. The top ten clones hold around 3.3% of a sample with some 240,000 clones, 75% to 90% of them seen once. Sequencing was carried out using PBMCs or T cells enriched from blood (not recorded which). The receptors were gathered from a woman in her forties with acute COVID-19.

The chain joins TRBV19 to TRBJ1-2; unclear D gene. V lost 5 bases and J 7 bases, leaving 11 bases between the germline ends. The germline gives CDR1 LNHDA, CDR2 SQIVND (reference sequence). This CDR3 has 12 residues. The CDR3 bases are TGTGCCAGTAGTGAGGGAGGGATTGGCTACACCTTC. It encodes CASSEGGIGYTF.

This clone was counted once. The CDR3 spells CASSQVPSSGRDFTGELFF. The DNA for the CDR3 is TGCGCCAGCAGCCAAGTACCGTCTAGCGGGAGGGATTTCACCGGGGAGCTGTTTTTT. The chain couples TRBV4-1 to TRBJ2-2, with 12 bases fitting TRBD2. The CDR3 totals 19 residues. V lost 1 base and J lost 4; bases outside the gene matches: 10. The germline gives CDR1 MGHRA, CDR2 YSYEKL.

The V and J genes are TRBV24-1 and TRBJ2-3; the match to TRBD2 covers 13 bases. The V gene end was trimmed by 4 bases and the J gene end by 3 bases; junction bases not matched to a gene: 3. CDR3 length: 16 amino acids. Germline assignment: CDR1 KGHDR and CDR2 SFDVKD. For the CDR3, the DNA is TGTGCCACCAGTGACAGGACTAGCGGGAGAACAGATACGCAGTATTTT. This translates into CATSDRTSGRTDTQYF.

The chain joins TRBV10-1 to TRBJ2-3; 9 positions agree with TRBD2. The CDR3 sequence is 15 residues long. Germline trimming cut 6 bases from V and 1 base from J; bases unmatched to any gene: 5. Germline V lookup: CDR1 WNHNN, CDR2 SYGVQD (reference sequence). CDR3 sequence (DNA): TGCGCCAGCAGCAGTAGCGGGAGCGGCACAGATACGCAGTATTTT. The encoded protein is CASSSSGSGTDTQYF.

The DNA for the CDR3 is TGTGCCAGCAGCAGGACTAGCAGCTACGAGCAGTACTTC. Its translation: CASSRTSSYEQYF. The J gene is TRBJ2-7, the V gene TRBV5-6, with 8 nucleotides matching TRBD2. Unmatched junction bases numbered 3, after V lost 4 bases and J lost 3 bases. Germline loops: CDR1 SGHDT, CDR2 YYEEEE. This CDR3 has 13 residues.

The CDR3 DNA sequence: TGTGCCAGCAGAGCCGCCGGACAGGATTGGTACGAGCAGTACTTC. The encoded protein is CASRAAGQDWYEQYF. This chain links TRBV6-5 with TRBJ2-7, with 7 bases lining up with TRBD1. With 6 bases clipped from V and 4 bases from J, the junction kept 12 bases outside the gene matches. This CDR3 contains 15 residues. Germline V gene data show CDR1 as MNHEY and CDR2 as SVGAGI.

The CDR3 loop is CASSTGTGETQYF. The CDR3 region has the DNA TGTGCCAGCAGTACCGGGACTGGGGAGACCCAGTACTTC. The V call is TRBV12-3 or TRBV12-4, the J call TRBJ2-5, with D perhaps matching TRBD2 (6 bases). V lost 5 bases, J lost 5 bases, and 12 bases lay in between. The CDR3 consists of 13 residues.

This chain joins TRBV5-1 and TRBJ2-1; 11 bases fit TRBD1. CDR1 is SGHRS and CDR2 is YFSETQ in the germline V gene. The ends lost 3 bases at V and 10 bases at J; junction bases unmatched: 3. This CDR3 has 13 residues. CDR3 residues: CASSWGQGGEQFF. CDR3 coding DNA: TGCGCCAGCAGCTGGGGACAGGGGGGCGAGCAGTTCTTC.

This clone has a handful of counts. The V call is TRBV2, the J call TRBJ1-2, with D hard to call. The V end lost 6 bases, the J end lost 4 bases, and 18 bases lay between the germline ends. Germline values: CDR1 SNHLY, CDR2 FYNNEI. The CDR3 totals 15 residues. This CDR3 reads CASSLLEGSGYGYTF. CDR3 sequence (DNA): TGTGCCAGCAGCCTCCTTGAGGGTTCGGGCTATGGCTACACCTTC.

V and J are TRBV14 and TRBJ1-2, with D perhaps matching TRBD1 (5 bases). Per germline, CDR1 SGHDN and CDR2 FVKESK. The ends were cut back, 2 bases at V and 0 bases at J, with 7 bases in the middle. The CDR3 is made up of 14 amino acids. In DNA, the CDR3 is TGTGCCAGCAGCCAACTGACAGCTAACTATGGCTACACCTTC. Its translation: CASSQLTANYGYTF.

The chain has TRBV4-1 and TRBJ2-7; D might be TRBD2 (5 bases). The CDR3 spans 15 residues. CDR1 and CDR2 from the germline V gene are MGHRA and YSYEKL. Trimming left V 1 base short and J 3 bases short, with 13 bases between. The CDR3 region is CASSQAAALYYEQYF. DNA for the CDR3: TGCGCCAGCAGCCAAGCAGCGGCACTCTACTACGAGCAGTACTTC.

As regards this clone: The sample holds other DNA sequences that translate to the same CDR3. The V gene is TRBV5-1, the J gene TRBJ2-1; 10 bases map to TRBD2. J lost 4 bases, V lost 2 bases, and 3 bases had no gene match. CDR3 size: 15 residues. Germline lookup yields CDR1 SGHRS and CDR2 YFSETQ. CDR3: CASSFSSGSYNEQFF. The CDR3 DNA reads TGCGCCAGCAGCTTTTCTAGCGGGAGTTACAATGAGCAGTTCTTC.

There are a few counts of this clone. The V and J genes are TRBV10-3 and TRBJ1-1, with D perhaps matching TRBD1 (6 bases). Germline V gene data show CDR1 as ENHRY and CDR2 as SYGVKD. Trimming took 7 bases from V and 2 from J, leaving 14 bases between them. The CDR3 is 14 residues long. As DNA, the CDR3 is TGTGCCATCAATATAGGGGGGGCTAACACTGAAGCTTTCTTT. Translating gives CAINIGGANTEAFF.

The chain carries TRBV7-9 and TRBJ1-2; D is perhaps TRBD1 (6 bases). The CDR3 loop spans 16 amino acids. The V gene's germline CDR1 is SEHNR and CDR2 FQNEAQ (reference sequence). V lost 4 bases and J 5 bases, leaving 20 bases between the germline ends. This chain's CDR3 is CASSSFGTLQRYGYTF. DNA of the CDR3: TGTGCCAGCAGCTCCTTCGGGACACTACAACGGTATGGCTACACCTTC.

The chain combines TRBV25-1 with TRBJ1-1; D is unresolved. With 2 bases removed from V and 8 bases from J, the gap between germline ends came to 6 bases. Germline assignment: CDR1 MGHDK and CDR2 SYGVNS. This CDR3 comprises 11 residues. Written as DNA, the CDR3 is TGTGCCAGCAGTGAAGTGGCAGAAGCTTTCTTT. The encoded protein is CASSEVAEAFF.

The chain is built from TRBV11-3 and TRBJ2-7, with TRBD2 identical over 11 bases. V was clipped by 5 bases and J by 5 bases; unmatched bases: 8. Germline V CDR1 and CDR2: SGHNT, YENEEA. The CDR3 totals 15 residues. The CDR3 loop is CASSLVAGGFHEQYF. The CDR3 bases are TGTGCCAGCAGCCTTGTAGCGGGAGGGTTCCACGAGCAGTACTTC.

The chain carries TRBV5-4 and TRBJ2-7; 7 bases match TRBD2. The CDR3 totals 15 residues. In germline, CDR1 is SGHNT, CDR2 YYREEE (reference sequence). Trimming removed 0 bases from V and 4 bases from J; junction bases left unmatched: 7. The CDR3 DNA is TGTGCCAGCAGCTTGGCCGCGGGGGAGATATACGAGCAGTACTTC. It encodes CASSLAAGEIYEQYF.

The rearrangement links TRBV5-5 to TRBJ1-1, with 9 nucleotides matching TRBD1. V was clipped by 0 bases and J by 4 bases; unmatched bases: 1. The CDR3 length is 14 residues. Looked up from germline, CDR1 is SGHKS and CDR2 is YYEKEE (reference sequence). Here the CDR3 reads CASSLEQGATEAFF. As DNA, the CDR3 is TGTGCCAGCAGCTTGGAACAGGGGGCCACTGAAGCTTTCTTT.

This clone has just a few counts. This chain links TRBV2 with TRBJ2-1; 8 bases are shared with TRBD2. J was trimmed by 9 bases and V by 1 base; bases with no gene match: 8. The germline CDR1 and CDR2 sequences are SNHLY and FYNNEI. The CDR3 is 15 amino acids. In DNA, the CDR3 is TGTGCCAGCAGTGAAGTCCGGGGGGGGGCTGGTGAGCAGTTCTTC. It codes for CASSEVRGGAGEQFF.

V usage is TRBV7-6 and J usage is TRBJ2-2, with 8 bases identical to TRBD1. With V trimmed by 4 bases and J by 5 bases, 18 bases remained unmatched. Looked up from germline, CDR1 is SGHVS and CDR2 is FNYEAQ. The CDR3 contains 19 residues. The CDR3 sequence: CASSSPSELGTGGTGELFF. The CDR3 bases are TGTGCCAGCAGCTCACCGTCGGAACTCGGGACAGGCGGAACCGGGGAGCTGTTTTTT. Complete variable domain (other parts from reference TRBV7-6 and TRBJ2-2): GAGVSQSPRYKVTKRGQDVALRCDPISGHVSLYWYRQALGQGPEFLTYFNYEAQQDKSGLPNDRFSAERPEGSISTLTIQRTEQRDSAMYRCASSSPSELGTGGTGELFFGEGSRLTVL.

The chain recombines TRBV6-6 with TRBJ1-3, with 7 bases fitting TRBD1. The germline CDR1 and CDR2 sequences are MNHNY and SVGAGI (reference sequence). The CDR3 spans 15 residues. Trimming removed 6 bases from V and 0 bases from J; junction bases left unmatched: 5. The CDR3 loop reads CASSFDRASGNTIYF. The CDR3 nucleotides are TGTGCCAGCAGCTTCGACAGGGCCTCTGGAAACACCATATATTTT.

V and J are TRBV27 and TRBJ2-5, with a tentative D call TRBD2 (5 bases). This CDR3 comprises 15 residues. Per the germline V gene, CDR1 is MNHEY and CDR2 is SMNVEV (reference sequence). With 1 base removed from V and 4 bases from J, the gap between germline ends came to 13 bases. The CDR3 DNA reads TGTGCCAGCAGTTTATTCCGGGAAGGTTTAGAGACCCAGTACTTC. This translates into CASSLFREGLETQYF.

Written as DNA, the CDR3 is TGCGCCAGCAGAGTGGGGGGAGCAACTAATGAAAAACTGTTTTTT. Translation gives CASRVGGATNEKLFF. The chain couples TRBV5-1 to TRBJ1-4; weak D call: TRBD1 (5 bases). CDR1 SGHRS and CDR2 YFSETQ come from the germline V gene. This CDR3 has 15 amino acids. Trimming removed 5 bases from V and 0 bases from J, with 11 bases in between.

This CDR3 reads CASSMGGYNSEKLFF. The CDR3 DNA sequence: TGTGCCAGTAGTATGGGGGGGTATAACAGTGAAAAACTGTTTTTT. The chain couples TRBV19 to TRBJ1-4, with D perhaps TRBD1 (5 bases). CDR3 length: 15 residues. The V end lost 3 bases, the J end lost 7 bases, and 15 bases lay between the germline ends. CDR1 is LNHDA, CDR2 SQIVND, per germline (reference sequence).

A single count supports this clone. The V gene is TRBV7-2, the J gene TRBJ2-7, with D possibly being TRBD2 (5 bases). Looked up from germline, CDR1 is SGHTA and CDR2 is FQGNSA. Trimming took off 3 bases at V and 1 base at J, with 10 bases between the two ends. The length of the CDR3 is 14 residues. As DNA, the CDR3 is TGTGCCAGCAGCTTGGCGACGGGGTCCTACGAGCAGTACTTC. Translating gives CASSLATGSYEQYF.